A single T cell receptor (beta chain) is shown here with its context. Its antigen is not known. Time point here: sample taken at primary tumor resection. A total of approximately 70 untreated early-stage non-small cell lung cancer patients served as donors. No cells were sorted before sequencing. The whole RNA sequenced was extracted from tumor, nontumor lung or frozen PBMC. The V end was cut by 3 bases, the J end by 8 bases, with 11 bases between. The CDR3 has 14 amino acids. TCRdb reprocessed the 5' RACE reads with MiXCR, giving one entry per CDR3 protein. The sample records 60,000 to 90,000 distinct CDR3 sequences, roughly 8% being singletons. These data originate in a study of spatial heterogeneity in lung cancer. Study-level findings and limits: There were more appearances of ubiquitous expanded tumor TCRs in blood at resection than at follow-up.

The origin of this receptor is a male donor with early-stage non-small cell lung cancer. The chain has TRBV12-3 or TRBV12-4 and TRBJ1-6; no clear D gene. Sequenced material: PBMCs, taken at surgery. The CDR3: CASSFGGRDSPLHF. The CDR3 DNA reads as TGTGCCAGCAGTTTTGGAGGGCGAGATTCACCCCTCCACTTT.